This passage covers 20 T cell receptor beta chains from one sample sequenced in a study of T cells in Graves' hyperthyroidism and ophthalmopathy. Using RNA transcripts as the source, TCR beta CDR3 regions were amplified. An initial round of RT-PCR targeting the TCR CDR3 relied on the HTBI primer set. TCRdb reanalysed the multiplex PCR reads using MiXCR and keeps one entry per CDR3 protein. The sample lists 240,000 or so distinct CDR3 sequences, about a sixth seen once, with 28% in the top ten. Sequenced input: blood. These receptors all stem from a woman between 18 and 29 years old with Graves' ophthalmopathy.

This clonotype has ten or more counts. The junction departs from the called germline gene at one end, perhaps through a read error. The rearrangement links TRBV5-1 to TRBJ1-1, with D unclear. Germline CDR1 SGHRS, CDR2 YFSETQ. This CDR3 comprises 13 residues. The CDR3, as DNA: TGTGCCAGCAGCTTAGCAGTTAACACTGAAGCTTTCTTT. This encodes CASSLAVNTEAFF.

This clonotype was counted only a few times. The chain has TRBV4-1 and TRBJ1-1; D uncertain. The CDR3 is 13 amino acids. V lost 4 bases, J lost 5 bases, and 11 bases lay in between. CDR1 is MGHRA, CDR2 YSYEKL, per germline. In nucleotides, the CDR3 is TGCGCCAGCAGCCCCCTTAGGGTTACTGAAGCTTTCTTT. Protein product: CASSPLRVTEAFF.

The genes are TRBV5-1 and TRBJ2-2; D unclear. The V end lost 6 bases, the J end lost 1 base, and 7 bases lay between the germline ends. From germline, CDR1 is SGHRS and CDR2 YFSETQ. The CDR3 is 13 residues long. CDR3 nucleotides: TGCGCCAGCACACCGCTGAACACCGGGGAGCTGTTTTTT. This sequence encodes CASTPLNTGELFF.

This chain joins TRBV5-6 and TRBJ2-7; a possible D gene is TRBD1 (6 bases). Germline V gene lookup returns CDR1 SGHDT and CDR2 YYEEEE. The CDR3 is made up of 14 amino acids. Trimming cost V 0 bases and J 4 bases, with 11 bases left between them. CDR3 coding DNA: TGTGCCAGCAGCTTGGGCAGGGGTGTTTACGAGCAGTACTTC. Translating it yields CASSLGRGVYEQYF. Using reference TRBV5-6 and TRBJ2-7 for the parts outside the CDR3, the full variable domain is DAGVTQSPTHLIKTRGQQVTLRCSPKSGHDTVSWYQQALGQGPQFIFQYYEEEERQRGNFPDRFSGHQFPNYSSELNVNALLLGDSALYLCASSLGRGVYEQYFGPGTRLTVT.

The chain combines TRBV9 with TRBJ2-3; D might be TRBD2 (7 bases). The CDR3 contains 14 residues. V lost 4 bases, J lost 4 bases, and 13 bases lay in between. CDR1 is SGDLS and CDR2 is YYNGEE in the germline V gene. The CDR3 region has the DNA TGTGCCAGCAGCCCCCAGGGGAGGGCAGATACGCAGTATTTT. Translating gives CASSPQGRADTQYF.

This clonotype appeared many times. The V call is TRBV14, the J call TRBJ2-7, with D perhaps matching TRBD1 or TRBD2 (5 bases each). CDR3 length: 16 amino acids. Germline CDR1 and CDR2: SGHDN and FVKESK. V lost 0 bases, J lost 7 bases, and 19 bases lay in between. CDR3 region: CASSQDMGKGSGEQYF. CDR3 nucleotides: TGTGCCAGCAGCCAAGACATGGGAAAGGGGTCGGGGGAGCAGTACTTC.

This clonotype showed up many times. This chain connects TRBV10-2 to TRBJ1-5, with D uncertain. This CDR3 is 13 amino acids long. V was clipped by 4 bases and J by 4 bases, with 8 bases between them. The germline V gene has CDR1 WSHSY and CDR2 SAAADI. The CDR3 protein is CASSGAENQPQHF. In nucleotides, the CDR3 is TGCGCCAGCAGTGGGGCAGAGAATCAGCCCCAGCATTTT.

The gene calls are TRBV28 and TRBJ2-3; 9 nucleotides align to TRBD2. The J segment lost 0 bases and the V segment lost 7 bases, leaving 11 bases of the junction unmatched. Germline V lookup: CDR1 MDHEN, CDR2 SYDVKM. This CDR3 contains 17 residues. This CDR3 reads CASKGGTSPTSTDTQYF. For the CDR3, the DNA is TGTGCCAGCAAGGGTGGGACTAGCCCTACTAGCACAGATACGCAGTATTTT.

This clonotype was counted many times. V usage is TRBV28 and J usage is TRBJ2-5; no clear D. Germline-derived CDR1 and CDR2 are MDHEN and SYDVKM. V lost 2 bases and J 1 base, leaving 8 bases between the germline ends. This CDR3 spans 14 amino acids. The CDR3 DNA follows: TGTGCCAGCAGTTTAAGGCTGTCCCAAGAGACCCAGTACTTC. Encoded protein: CASSLRLSQETQYF.

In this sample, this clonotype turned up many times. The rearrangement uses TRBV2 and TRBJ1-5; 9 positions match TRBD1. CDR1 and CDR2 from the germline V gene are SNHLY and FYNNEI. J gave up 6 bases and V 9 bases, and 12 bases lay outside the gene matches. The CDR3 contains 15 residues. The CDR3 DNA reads TGTGCCAGTATCTTGGGACAGGGTATGGGTCAGCCCCAGCATTTT. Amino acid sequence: CASILGQGMGQPQHF. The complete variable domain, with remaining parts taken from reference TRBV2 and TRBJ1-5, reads EPEVTQTPSHQVTQMGQEVILRCVPISNHLYFYWYRQILGQKVEFLVSFYNNEISEKSEIFDDQFSVERPDGSNFTLKIRSTKLEDSAMYFCASILGQGMGQPQHFGDGTRLSIL.

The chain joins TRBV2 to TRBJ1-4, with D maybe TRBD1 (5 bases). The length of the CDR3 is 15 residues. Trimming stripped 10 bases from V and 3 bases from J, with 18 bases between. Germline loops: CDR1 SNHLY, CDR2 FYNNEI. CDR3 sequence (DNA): TGTGCCACCTATCGATGGGGGGGACCTAATGAAAAACTGTTTTTT. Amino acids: CATYRWGGPNEKLFF.

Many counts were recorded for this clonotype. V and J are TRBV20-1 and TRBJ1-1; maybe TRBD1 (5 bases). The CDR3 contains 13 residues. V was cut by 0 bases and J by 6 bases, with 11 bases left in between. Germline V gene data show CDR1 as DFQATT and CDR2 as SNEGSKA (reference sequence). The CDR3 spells CSARDQGAPEAFF. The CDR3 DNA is TGCAGTGCTAGAGACCAAGGGGCCCCTGAAGCTTTCTTT.

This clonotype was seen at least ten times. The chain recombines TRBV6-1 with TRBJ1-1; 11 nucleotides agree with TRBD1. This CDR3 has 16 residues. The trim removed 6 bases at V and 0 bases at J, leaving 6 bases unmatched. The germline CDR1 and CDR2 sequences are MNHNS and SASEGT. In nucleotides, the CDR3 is TGTGCCAGCAGAGTGGACAGGGGGCTTGTGAACACTGAAGCTTTCTTT. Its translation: CASRVDRGLVNTEAFF.

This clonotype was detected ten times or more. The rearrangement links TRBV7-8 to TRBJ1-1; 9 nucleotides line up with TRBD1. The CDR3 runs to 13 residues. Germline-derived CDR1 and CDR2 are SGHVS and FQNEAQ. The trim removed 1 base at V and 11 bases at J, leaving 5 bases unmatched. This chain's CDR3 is CASSLGMDRGAFF. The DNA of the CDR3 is TGTGCCAGCAGCTTAGGAATGGACAGGGGCGCTTTCTTT. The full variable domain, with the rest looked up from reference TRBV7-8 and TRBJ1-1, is GAGVSQSPRYKVAKRGQDVALRCDPISGHVSLFWYQQALGQGPEFLTYFQNEAQLDKSGLPSDRFFAERPEGSVSTLKIQRTQQEDSAVYLCASSLGMDRGAFFGQGTRLTVV.

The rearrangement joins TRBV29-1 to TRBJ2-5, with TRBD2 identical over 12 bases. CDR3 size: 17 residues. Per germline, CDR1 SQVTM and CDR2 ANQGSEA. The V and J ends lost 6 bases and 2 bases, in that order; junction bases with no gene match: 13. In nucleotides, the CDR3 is TGCAGCGTCTCCTACCCCCGGACTAGCGGGGCACAAGAGACCCAGTACTTC. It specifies CSVSYPRTSGAQETQYF. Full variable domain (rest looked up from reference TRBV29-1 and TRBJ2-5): SAVISQKPSRDICQRGTSLTIQCQVDSQVTMMFWYRQQPGQSLTLIATANQGSEATYESGFVIDKFPISRPNLTFSTLTVSNMSPEDSSIYLCSVSYPRTSGAQETQYFGPGTRLLVL.

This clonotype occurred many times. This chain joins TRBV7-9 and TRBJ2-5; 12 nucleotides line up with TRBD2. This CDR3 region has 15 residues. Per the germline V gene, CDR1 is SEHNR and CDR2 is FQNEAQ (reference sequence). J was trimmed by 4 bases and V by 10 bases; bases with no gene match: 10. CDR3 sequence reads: CATQLAGGTSETQYF. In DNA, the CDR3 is TGTGCCACCCAACTAGCGGGGGGTACCTCAGAGACCCAGTACTTC.

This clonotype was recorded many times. As DNA, the CDR3 is TGTGCCAGCAGCGTACAGGGGCGACCCACAGATACGCAGTATTTT. Translating gives CASSVQGRPTDTQYF. The V gene is TRBV9, the J gene TRBJ2-3, with D perhaps matching TRBD1 (6 bases). The V gene lost 1 base and the J gene lost 2 bases, with 11 bases spanning the gap. Germline V gene lookup returns CDR1 SGDLS and CDR2 YYNGEE. CDR3 length: 15 residues.

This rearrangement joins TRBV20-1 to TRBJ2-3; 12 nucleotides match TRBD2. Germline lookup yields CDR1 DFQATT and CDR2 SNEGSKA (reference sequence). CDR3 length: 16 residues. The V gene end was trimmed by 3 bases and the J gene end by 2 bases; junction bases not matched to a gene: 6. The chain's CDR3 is CSASATSGGPTDTQYF. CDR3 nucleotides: TGCAGTGCTAGCGCGACTAGCGGGGGCCCCACAGATACGCAGTATTTT.

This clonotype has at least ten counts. CDR3 DNA: TGTGCCAGCACCCTCCTGGGCAGGGGAGGTACAGATACGCAGTATTTT. Translation gives CASTLLGRGGTDTQYF. This chain connects TRBV27 to TRBJ2-3; perhaps D is TRBD1 or TRBD2 (6 bases each). The CDR3 consists of 16 residues. Trimming removed 7 bases at V and 3 bases at J, with 20 bases between. Germline loops: CDR1 MNHEY, CDR2 SMNVEV (reference sequence).

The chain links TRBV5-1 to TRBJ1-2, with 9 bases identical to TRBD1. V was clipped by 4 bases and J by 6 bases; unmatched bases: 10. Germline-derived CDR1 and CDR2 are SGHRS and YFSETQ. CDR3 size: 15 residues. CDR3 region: CASSPRTGGANGYTF. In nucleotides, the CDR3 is TGCGCCAGCAGCCCCAGAACAGGGGGCGCGAATGGCTACACCTTC.